This T cell receptor (beta chain) derives from a study of post-analysis software for immune sequencing data. Study summary: Patients with relapsing-remitting, secondary progressive and progressive-relapsing multiple sclerosis courses were all represented.

The germline CDR1 and CDR2 sequences are SGHTA and FQGNSA. The CDR3 runs to 13 residues. The germline V and J ends were trimmed by 3 bases and 3 bases, with 8 bases remaining between them. cDNA libraries for TCR beta contained unique molecular identifiers. From approximately 0.95 to 9.8 million T cells, 450,000 to 550,000 cDNA molecules were obtained. TCRdb independently ran MiXCR on the PCR reads; one entry per CDR3 protein. The sample shows hundreds of thousands of distinct CDR3 sequences, approximately 59% of them seen only once. General study findings and limits: Relative to controls, patients with multiple sclerosis showed significantly lower normalized Chao1 diversity. Five or six TRBV segments were more frequent in patients than controls; TRBV5-6, TRBV5-1 and TRBV20-1 belonged to this group.

Regarding this clonotype: The antigen is not known.

Sequenced sample: blood. The genes are TRBV7-2 and TRBJ2-5; D call uncertain. The receptor was derived from a girl between 2 and 10 years old with multiple sclerosis. In DNA, the CDR3 is TGTGCCAGCAGCTTTTTAGAGGAAGAGACCCAGTACTTC. Amino acid sequence: CASSFLEEETQYF. Full variable domain (remainder filled in from reference TRBV7-2 and TRBJ2-5): GAGVSQSPSNKVTEKGKDVELRCDPISGHTALYWYRQSLGQGLEFLIYFQGNSAPDKSGLPSDRFSAERTGGSVSTLTIQRTQQEDSAVYLCASSFLEEETQYFGPGTRLLVL.